A selection of T cell receptor beta chains follows, all from one sample in a study of T cell repertoires in cytomegalovirus infection. MiXCR, run by TCRdb on the reads, gives a single entry per CDR3 protein. The sample gives about 360,000 distinct CDR3 sequences, roughly 18% of which show up once; about 10% is in the top ten. What was sequenced was PBMCs. Source of these receptors: a human donor in good health (CMV status not recorded). Some clones in this sample may be carry-over from other donors' samples. Both conserved end residues are part of each CDR3. Fields, in order: D gene, CDR3 length, V gene, clone size, J gene, CDR3 protein, CDR3 DNA. The D gene is left open where the match is weak. Clone sizes are given selectively: once, few, many, or a class where the clone is expanded.

-	16	TRBV28	many	TRBJ1-1	CASSLLGARVNTEAFF	TGTGCCAGCAGTTTATTGGGGGCGCGGGTGAACACTGAAGCTTTCTTT
-	15	TRBV20-1	-	TRBJ1-2	CSAPPSGAEDGGYTF	TGCAGTGCTCCCCCCTCGGGGGCGGAGGATGGTGGCTACACCTTC
TRBD2	16	TRBV7-2	many	TRBJ2-3	CASSLLAGGTEDTQYF	TGTGCCAGCAGCTTACTGGCGGGAGGGACGGAAGATACGCAGTATTTT
TRBD1	16	TRBV7-9	many	TRBJ2-3	CASSSGSSGTGDTQYF	TGTGCCAGCAGCTCTGGCTCTTCCGGGACAGGGGATACGCAGTATTTT
-	14	TRBV20-1	-	TRBJ1-5	CSARGPSSNQPQHF	TGCAGTGCTAGAGGCCCTAGTAGCAATCAGCCCCAGCATTTT
-	13	TRBV10-3	few	TRBJ2-7	CATQPGPGVEQYF	TGTGCCACCCAGCCGGGGCCCGGGGTCGAGCAGTACTTC
TRBD1	13	TRBV20-1	-	TRBJ1-5	CSAADRANQPQHF	TGCAGTGCTGCTGACAGGGCCAATCAGCCCCAGCATTTT
TRBD1	14	TRBV11-2	-	TRBJ1-2	CASSDRQGAYGYTF	TGTGCCAGCAGCGATCGACAGGGGGCGTATGGCTACACCTTC
TRBD2	16	TRBV7-6	many	TRBJ2-7	CASSHGLAALVYEQYF	TGTGCCAGCAGCCACGGACTAGCGGCCCTAGTCTACGAGCAGTACTTC
-	20	TRBV12-3/TRBV12-4	many	TRBJ2-3	CASSLAPGRGPVGGTDTQYF	TGTGCCAGCAGTTTAGCGCCTGGGAGGGGGCCCGTAGGGGGCACAGATACGCAGTATTTT
-	13	TRBV9	-	TRBJ1-1	CASSAGTSTEAFF	TGTGCCAGCAGCGCTGGGACGAGCACTGAAGCTTTCTTT
TRBD1	14	TRBV6-2/TRBV6-3	once	TRBJ2-7	CASSGDRGGNEQYF	TGTGCCAGCAGCGGGGACAGGGGTGGGAACGAGCAGTACTTC
-	14	TRBV7-2	many	TRBJ2-7	CASSLYPGAYEQYF	TGTGCCAGCAGCTTATACCCAGGGGCGTACGAGCAGTACTTC
-	18	TRBV6-5	few	TRBJ1-2	CASSYSTSHGGANYGYTF	TGTGCCAGCAGTTACTCGACTTCTCATGGGGGTGCTAACTATGGCTACACCTTC
TRBD1	15	TRBV19	few	TRBJ1-2	CASRKGGAGGYGYTF	TGTGCCAGTAGGAAAGGGGGCGCTGGGGGCTATGGCTACACCTTC
-	13	TRBV7-2	many	TRBJ2-5	CASSFLAQETQYF	TGTGCCAGCAGCTTTTTGGCCCAAGAGACCCAGTACTTC
-	13	TRBV20-1	few	TRBJ1-6	CSVSAVLNSPLHF	TGCAGTGTCTCTGCGGTTTTAAATTCACCCCTCCACTTT
-	15	TRBV27	-	TRBJ1-6	CASRTGWSYNSPLHF	TGTGCCAGTCGTACAGGGTGGTCCTATAATTCACCCCTCCACTTT
-	14	TRBV10-3	-	TRBJ1-2	CAISESSSRYGYTF	TGTGCCATCAGTGAGTCGTCTTCTCGGTATGGCTACACCTTC
TRBD1	16	TRBV28	many	TRBJ1-2	CASSLQRLGQSYGYTF	TGTGCCAGCAGTTTACAGAGACTGGGACAGAGCTATGGCTACACCTTC
-	14	TRBV12-3/TRBV12-4	few	TRBJ1-3	CASSSWDAGNTIYF	TGTGCCAGCAGCTCCTGGGACGCTGGAAACACCATATATTTT
-	16	TRBV7-6	many	TRBJ2-1	CASSLESYSSYNEQFF	TGTGCCAGCAGCTTAGAGAGTTACAGCTCCTACAATGAGCAGTTCTTC
TRBD1	16	TRBV12-3/TRBV12-4	many	TRBJ1-2	CASSPPSGQGAYGYTF	TGTGCCAGCAGCCCCCCCTCGGGACAGGGGGCCTATGGCTACACCTTC
TRBD1	17	TRBV4-1	few	TRBJ1-5	CASSQERGRYSNQPQHF	TGCGCCAGCAGCCAAGAAAGGGGGCGGTATAGCAATCAGCCCCAGCATTTT
-	13	TRBV6-2/TRBV6-3	many	TRBJ2-3	CASSYPRTDTQYF	TGTGCCAGCAGTTACCCGAGGACAGATACGCAGTATTTT
TRBD1	17	TRBV12-3/TRBV12-4	few	TRBJ1-5	CASSSRRDRGIYQPQHF	TGTGCCAGCAGTTCTAGGCGGGACAGGGGAATTTATCAGCCCCAGCATTTT
TRBD1	15	TRBV19	few	TRBJ2-7	CASSIRQGGSYEQYF	TGTGCCAGTAGTATCCGACAGGGGGGCTCCTACGAGCAGTACTTC
TRBD1	12	TRBV7-9	many	TRBJ1-1	CASSLQGAEAFF	TGTGCCAGCAGCCTACAGGGGGCTGAGGCTTTCTTT
TRBD1	14	TRBV7-2	many	TRBJ1-1	CASSLRGGATEAFF	TGTGCCAGCAGCTTAAGAGGGGGCGCGACTGAAGCTTTCTTT
-	17	TRBV19	many	TRBJ1-3	CASNPTRDGSSGNTIYF	TGTGCCAGTAATCCTACGCGGGACGGCAGCTCTGGAAACACCATATATTTT
TRBD1	13	TRBV28	few	TRBJ1-2	CASSLEQGHGYTF	TGTGCCAGCAGTTTAGAACAGGGGCATGGCTACACCTTC
-	17	TRBV6-6	few	TRBJ1-5	CASSYRTDGYSNQPQHF	TGTGCCAGCAGTTACCGGACGGACGGATATAGCAATCAGCCCCAGCATTTT